The 8 T cell receptor beta chains reported below all come from one sample, sequenced in a study of shared clonotypes between healthy human individuals. Libraries were prepared by immunoSEQ multiplex PCR; TCRdb keeps only in-frame clonotypes and omits some of them. Among roughly 2.2 million clones listed, less than 95% were seen once. The sequenced sample was naive CD4+ T cells from PBMCs. As to subset: CD45RA+ positively selected. These TCRs come from a man between 18 and 29 years old in good health. Some clones in this sample may be carry-over from other donors' samples.

The genes are TRBV7-9 and TRBJ2-7, with 7 bases identical to TRBD1. This CDR3 region has 14 residues. The V gene's germline CDR1 is SEHNR and CDR2 FQNEAQ (reference sequence). The V segment lost 5 bases and the J segment 0 bases; nucleotides outside the gene matches: 4. As DNA, the CDR3 is TGTGCCAGCAGCCAAGCAGGGGGCTCCTACGAGCAGTACTTC. Protein product: CASSQAGGSYEQYF.

This chain connects TRBV29-1 to TRBJ2-5; maybe TRBD1 (6 bases). The germline V and J ends were trimmed by 4 bases and 1 base, with 7 bases remaining between them. CDR3 length equals 12 residues. CDR1 is SQVTM, CDR2 ANQGSEA, per germline. As DNA, the CDR3 is TGCAGCGTTGTACAGGGCCAAGAGACCCAGTACTTC. Residues: CSVVQGQETQYF. The complete variable domain, with remaining parts taken from reference TRBV29-1 and TRBJ2-5, reads SAVISQKPSRDICQRGTSLTIQCQVDSQVTMMFWYRQQPGQSLTLIATANQGSEATYESGFVIDKFPISRPNLTFSTLTVSNMSPEDSSIYLCSVVQGQETQYFGPGTRLLVL.

The chain links TRBV10-3 to TRBJ2-5, with D possibly matching TRBD1 (6 bases). Germline V gene sequence: CDR1 ENHRY, CDR2 SYGVKD. This CDR3 contains 15 residues. V dropped 3 bases and J dropped 10 bases, with 21 bases sitting between them. CDR3 sequence: CAISDASGPEGGQYF. CDR3 coding DNA: TGTGCCATCAGTGACGCTAGTGGGCCTGAAGGGGGCCAGTACTTC.

This clone is a singleton in its sample. The rearrangement joins TRBV27 to TRBJ1-4, with a possible D match to TRBD1 (5 bases). With 2 bases removed from V and 7 bases from J, the gap between germline ends came to 20 bases. The CDR3 extends over 17 amino acids. Germline CDR1 is MNHEY and CDR2 is SMNVEV (reference sequence). The CDR3 loop is CASSLRGITGLPEKLFF. CDR3 bases: TGTGCCAGCAGTTTACGCGGCATTACAGGCTTACCTGAAAAACTGTTTTTT.

The chain is built from TRBV7-9 and TRBJ2-7; 12 nucleotides agree with TRBD1. The germline V gene encodes CDR1 SEHNR and CDR2 FQNEAQ (reference sequence). V shed 7 bases, J shed 5 bases, and the junction held 12 bases outside the gene matches. There are 16 residues in the CDR3. The CDR3: CASNRLRDRGLHEQYF. Written as DNA, the CDR3 is TGTGCCAGCAACCGGCTTAGGGACAGGGGGCTCCACGAGCAGTACTTC.

V is TRBV7-9 and J is TRBJ2-7; unclear D gene. CDR3 length equals 14 residues. Germline V gives CDR1 SEHNR, CDR2 FQNEAQ (reference sequence). V lost 2 bases to trimming and J lost 2 bases, with 10 bases between them. The CDR3 DNA reads TGTGCCAGCAGCTTAATCGCTGGGGCCTACGAGCAGTACTTC. Its translation is CASSLIAGAYEQYF.

The chain employs TRBV18 and TRBJ2-7; TRBD2 matches 14 bases. Germline-derived CDR1 and CDR2 are KGHSH and LQKENI. The CDR3 runs to 21 residues. V was pared by 0 bases and J by 0 bases, with 13 bases of the junction left unmatched. The CDR3 region is CASSPPLGLAGGLLSSYEQYF. CDR3 DNA: TGTGCCAGCTCACCACCACTTGGACTAGCGGGAGGTCTATTAAGCTCCTACGAGCAGTACTTC.

This chain joins TRBV5-1 and TRBJ2-5; 11 bases map to TRBD2. The germline CDR1 and CDR2 sequences are SGHRS and YFSETQ. V shed 1 base, J shed 1 base, and the junction held 3 bases outside the gene matches. CDR3 length: 16 residues. The CDR3 DNA sequence: TGCGCCAGCAGCTTGCGGACTAGCGGGTCCCAAGAGACCCAGTACTTC. This gives the protein CASSLRTSGSQETQYF.